The T cell receptor (beta chain) described here comes from a study of CD8+CD57+ T cells in acquired aplastic anemia. Across the study: Across the sorted CD4+ and CD8+ cells, DNA amounts averaged about 3 ug.

Genomic DNA templated the TCR beta VDJ and CDR3 profiling. TCRdb reprocessed the reads with MiXCR, giving one entry per CDR3 protein. The sample records around 180,000 distinct CDR3 sequences, roughly half being singletons. All sequencing subjects had displayed CD8+CD57+ cell expansion on flow cytometry. This clonotype was seen at least ten times. Its antigen remains unidentified. Study conclusions and caveats: Between patients and controls, around 27 CD8+ CDR3 sequences were found in common.

Source material: sorted CD4+, CD8+, or CD8+CD57+ T cells (not recorded which) from PBMCs. This sequence originates from a human donor with aplastic anemia.

The CDR3 DNA sequence: TGTGCCAGCAGCCTTGAGGGGGCGGTAAACACCATATATTTT. The encoded protein is CASSLEGAVNTIYF. The rearrangement joins TRBV2 to TRBJ1-3, with TRBD1 matching over 7 bases. The CDR3 covers 14 residues. The J segment lost 6 bases and the V segment lost 6 bases, leaving 8 bases of the junction unmatched. Looked up from germline, CDR1 is SNHLY and CDR2 is FYNNEI.